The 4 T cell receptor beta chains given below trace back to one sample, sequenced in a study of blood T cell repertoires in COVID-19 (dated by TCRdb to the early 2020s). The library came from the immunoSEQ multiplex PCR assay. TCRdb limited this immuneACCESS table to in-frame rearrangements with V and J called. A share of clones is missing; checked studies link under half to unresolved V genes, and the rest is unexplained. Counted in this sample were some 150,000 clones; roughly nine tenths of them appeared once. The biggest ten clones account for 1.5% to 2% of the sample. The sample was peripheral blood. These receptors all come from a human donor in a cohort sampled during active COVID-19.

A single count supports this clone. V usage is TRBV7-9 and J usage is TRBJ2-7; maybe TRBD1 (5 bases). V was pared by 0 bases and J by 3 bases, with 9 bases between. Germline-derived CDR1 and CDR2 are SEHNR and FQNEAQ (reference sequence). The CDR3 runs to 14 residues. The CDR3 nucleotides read TGTGCCAGCAGCTTAGCGGGTCAGGGCTACGAGCAGTACTTC. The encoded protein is CASSLAGQGYEQYF. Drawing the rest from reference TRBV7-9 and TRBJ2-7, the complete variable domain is DTGVSQNPRHKITKRGQNVTFRCDPISEHNRLYWYRQTLGQGPEFLTYFQNEAQLEKSRLLSDRFSAERPKGSFSTLEIQRTEQGDSAMYLCASSLAGQGYEQYFGPGTRLTVT.

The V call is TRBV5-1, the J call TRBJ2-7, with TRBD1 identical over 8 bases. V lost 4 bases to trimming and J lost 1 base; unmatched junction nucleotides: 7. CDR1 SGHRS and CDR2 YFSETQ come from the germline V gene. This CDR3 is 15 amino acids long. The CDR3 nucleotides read TGCGCCAGCAGCGTTACAGGGGGTAGGTCCTACGAGCAGTACTTC. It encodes CASSVTGGRSYEQYF.

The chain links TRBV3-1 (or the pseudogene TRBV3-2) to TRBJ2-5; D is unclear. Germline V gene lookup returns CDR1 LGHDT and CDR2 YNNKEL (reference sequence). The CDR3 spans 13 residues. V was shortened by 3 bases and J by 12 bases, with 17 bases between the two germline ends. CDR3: CASSQRPTLVKYF. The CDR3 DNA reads TGTGCCAGCAGCCAGCGGCCCACTCTCGTCAAGTACTTC.

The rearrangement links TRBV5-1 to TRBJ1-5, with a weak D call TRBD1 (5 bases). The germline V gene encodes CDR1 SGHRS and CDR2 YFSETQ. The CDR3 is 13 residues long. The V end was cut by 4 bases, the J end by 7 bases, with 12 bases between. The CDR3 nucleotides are TGCGCCAGCAGCCCGGGGGGGGAACAGCCCCAGCATTTT. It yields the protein CASSPGGEQPQHF.